The subject of this entry is one T cell receptor (beta chain). Its antigen is undetermined. This sample was taken from a study of T cells in localized non-small cell lung cancer. Study outcomes and limitations: Only one tumor region was sequenced, so heterogeneity remains possible. In adjacent lung, a median around 57 of the top 100 tumor clones were found. Uninvolved adjacent lung, not tumor, had the highest T cell clonality. Higher blood T cell density went with longer overall survival.

Libraries were prepared by immunoSEQ multiplex PCR; TCRdb keeps only in-frame clonotypes and omits some of them. Here the sample spans about 46,000 clones, 81% being singletons. The germline V and J ends were trimmed by 6 bases and 5 bases, with 13 bases remaining between them. Germline V gene sequence: CDR1 MNHNY, CDR2 SVGAGI (reference sequence). The CDR3 extends over 14 amino acids. The source was peripheral blood mononuclear cells, collected before any cancer treatment. The sequence derives from a man aged 35 to 69 with stage III lung adenocarcinoma. The gene calls are TRBV6-6 and TRBJ2-2; D uncertain. The DNA of the CDR3 is TGTGCCAGCAGAGGAAGGGAAGGGACCGGGGAGCTGTTTTTT. Translated, it gives CASRGREGTGELFF.